The present T cell receptor (beta chain) was sequenced within a study of cytomegalovirus exposure and HLA in healthy donors. Findings and caveats of the study: Reports state that TCR beta sequences accurately predicted most subjects' HLA-A and HLA-B alleles. Follow-up analysis found HLA locus-dependent TCR association rates, highest for DRB1 and lowest for HLA-C. At a 0.05 false discovery rate, a later analysis found some 18,000 TCR beta sequences to be associated with HLA alleles.

Concerning this clone: Its antigen is unknown.

Amplification used 60 Vbeta primers and 13 Jbeta primers. This table comes from immunoSEQ multiplex PCR, and its TCRdb copy is limited to in-frame clones, with some not included. The sample has more than 130,000 clones; around 77% are singletons. CDR3 size: 13 residues. V is TRBV21-1 and J is TRBJ1-1; TRBD1 is the table's D call and was not checked against the DNA. TRBV21-1 is labeled a pseudogene. Sequenced: PBMCs. The receptor was derived from a woman aged 50 to 60 in good health and CMV-seronegative. CDR3 sequence reads: CASSKGDRGEAFF. The CDR3 coding sequence is TGTGCCAGCAGCAAAGGGGACAGAGGTGAAGCTTTCTTT.